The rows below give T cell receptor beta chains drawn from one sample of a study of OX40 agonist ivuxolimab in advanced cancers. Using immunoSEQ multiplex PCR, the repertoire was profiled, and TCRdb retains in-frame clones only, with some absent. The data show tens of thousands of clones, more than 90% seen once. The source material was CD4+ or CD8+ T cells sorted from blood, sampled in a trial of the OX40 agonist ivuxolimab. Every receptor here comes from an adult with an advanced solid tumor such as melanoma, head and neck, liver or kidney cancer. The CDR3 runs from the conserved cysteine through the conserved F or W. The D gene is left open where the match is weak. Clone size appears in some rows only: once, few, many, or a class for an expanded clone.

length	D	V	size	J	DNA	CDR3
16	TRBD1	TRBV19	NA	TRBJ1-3	TGTGCCAGTAGTGTAAACAGGGGATCAACTGGAAACACCATATATTTT	CASSVNRGSTGNTIYF
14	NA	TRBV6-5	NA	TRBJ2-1	TGTGCCAGCAGTTATAGCAGGGGAGTAAATGAGCAGTTCTTC	CASSYSRGVNEQFF
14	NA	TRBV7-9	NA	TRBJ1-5	TGTGCCAGCAGCTTGACACAGGGAAATCAGCCCCAGCATTTT	CASSLTQGNQPQHF
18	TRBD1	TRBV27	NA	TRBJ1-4	TGTGCCAGCAGTAGAAACGGACAGGGGATCCTGGCGGGTGAAAAACTGTTTTTT	CASSRNGQGILAGEKLFF
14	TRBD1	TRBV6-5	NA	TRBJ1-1	TGTGCCAGCAGCACGACAGGGTGGTCCACTGAAGCTTTCTTT	CASSTTGWSTEAFF
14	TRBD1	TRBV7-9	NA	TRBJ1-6	TGTGCCAGCAGCACCCAGGGGGTAAATTCACCCCTCCACTTT	CASSTQGVNSPLHF
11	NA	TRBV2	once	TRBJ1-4	TGTGCCAGCACGACAGCTGAAAAACTGTTTTTT	CASTTAEKLFF
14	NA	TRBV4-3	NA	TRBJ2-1	TGCGCCAGCAGCCAAGTTCCCAGAGACAATGAGCAGTTCTTC	CASSQVPRDNEQFF
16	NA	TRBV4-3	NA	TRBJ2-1	TGCGCCAGCAGCACCTTCGCGGCGGGGTTCGAGAATGAGCAGTTCTTC	CASSTFAAGFENEQFF
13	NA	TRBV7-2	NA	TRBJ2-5	TGTGCCAGCAGCTCAGGGTACCAAGAGACCCAGTACTTC	CASSSGYQETQYF
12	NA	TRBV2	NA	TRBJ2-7	TGTGCCAGCAGTGTCAGCTCCTACGAGCAGTACTTC	CASSVSSYEQYF
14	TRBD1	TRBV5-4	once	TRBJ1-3	TGTGCCAGCAGCCGAGGACAGGGAGGAAACACCATATATTTT	CASSRGQGGNTIYF
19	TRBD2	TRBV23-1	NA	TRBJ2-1	TGCGCCAGCAGTCAATGTCAGGGGAATCGACTAGCGGGGTACAATGAGCAGTTCTTC	CASSQCQGNRLAGYNEQFF
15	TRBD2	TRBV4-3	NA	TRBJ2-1	TGCGCCAGCAGCCTAATTCCCCGGGAGGGGCCTGAGCAGTTCTTC	CASSLIPREGPEQFF
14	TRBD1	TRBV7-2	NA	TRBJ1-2	TGTGCCAGCAGTTTCGCAGACAGGGGGCTTGGCTACACCTTC	CASSFADRGLGYTF
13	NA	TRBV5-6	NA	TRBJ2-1	TGTGCCAGCAGCTGGGACTTTGACAATGAGCAGTTCTTC	CASSWDFDNEQFF
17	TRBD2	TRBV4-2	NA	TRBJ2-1	TGTGCCAGCAGCCAAGTGACTAGCGGGAGCGGTTACAATGAGCAGTTCTTC	CASSQVTSGSGYNEQFF
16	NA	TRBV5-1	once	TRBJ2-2	TGCGCCAGCAGTTTCCCCCAGGGAAGGGACACCGGGGAGCTGTTTTTT	CASSFPQGRDTGELFF
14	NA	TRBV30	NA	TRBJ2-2	TGTGCCTGGAGTGTACTGGTGGGCACCGGGGAGCTGTTTTTT	CAWSVLVGTGELFF
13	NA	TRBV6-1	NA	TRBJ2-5	TGTGCCAGTCGACAGGAGCGGGAAGAGACCCAGTACTTC	CASRQEREETQYF
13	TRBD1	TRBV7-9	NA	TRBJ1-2	TGTGCCAGCAGCAACGGGGACAGCTATGGCTACACCTTC	CASSNGDSYGYTF
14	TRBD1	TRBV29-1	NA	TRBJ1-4	TGCAGCGCCGGATCCAGGACAGGGAATGAAAAACTGTTTTTT	CSAGSRTGNEKLFF
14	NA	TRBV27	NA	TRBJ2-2	TGTGCCAGCAGCGGGAATAGGGACACCGGGGAGCTGTTTTTT	CASSGNRDTGELFF